The 26 T cell receptor beta chains given below trace back to one sample, sequenced in a study of human T cells and chemical hapten exposure. TCRdb reprocessed the RACE reads with MiXCR, giving one entry per CDR3 protein. Here the sample spans about 31,000 distinct CDR3 sequences, 7% to 8.5% being singletons. Sample time point: healthy volunteer bleed at 2 weeks. Someone pulled total RNA out of unfractionated whole blood. The sample comprised whole blood. These receptors came from a human donor in good health. Some clones in this sample may be carry-over from other donors' samples.

CDR3 loop: CASSLRLTGRDQPQHF. As DNA, the CDR3 is TGTGCCAGCAGCCTACGTCTGACTGGACGCGATCAGCCCCAGCATTTT. The chain combines TRBV7-2 with TRBJ1-5; D unclear. V shed 5 bases and J shed 5 bases, with 19 bases lying between them. This CDR3 has 16 amino acids. Germline assignment: CDR1 SGHTA and CDR2 FQGNSA.

The V gene is TRBV18, the J gene TRBJ2-7, with TRBD1 matching over 10 bases. This CDR3 has 15 amino acids. V was clipped by 3 bases and J by 6 bases; unmatched bases: 8. In germline, CDR1 is KGHSH, CDR2 LQKENI. CDR3 region: CASSPGTGVGGEQYF. Written as DNA, the CDR3 is TGTGCCAGCTCACCCGGGACAGGGGTCGGAGGCGAGCAGTACTTC.

V usage is TRBV18 and J usage is TRBJ2-1; D is possibly TRBD1 or TRBD2 (5 bases each). CDR3 length: 13 amino acids. Deletions cut 0 bases from V and 15 bases from J, with 15 bases between. Germline V gene lookup returns CDR1 KGHSH and CDR2 LQKENI. The CDR3 bases are TGTGCCAGCTCACCACCGTCCCGGGACCTGATGTTCTTC. Translating gives CASSPPSRDLMFF.

This clonotype was recorded at least ten times. The gene calls are TRBV28 and TRBJ1-5; TRBD1 matches at 9 bases. The CDR3 has 18 amino acids. The germline V gene has CDR1 MDHEN and CDR2 SYDVKM. V lost 3 bases, J lost 3 bases, and 12 bases stayed unmatched. The CDR3, as DNA: TGTGCCAGCAGTTTCGTTCAATCGTGGACAGGGGACAATCAGCCCCAGCATTTT. Its translation: CASSFVQSWTGDNQPQHF. The complete variable domain, with remaining parts taken from reference TRBV28 and TRBJ1-5, reads DVKVTQSSRYLVKRTGEKVFLECVQDMDHENMFWYRQDPGLGLRLIYFSYDVKMKEKGDIPEGYSVSREKKERFSLILESASTNQTSMYLCASSFVQSWTGDNQPQHFGDGTRLSIL.

This clonotype was seen more than once but under ten times. The CDR3 loop is CASSLWVDQPQHF. In nucleotides, the CDR3 is TGTGCCAGCAGTTTATGGGTGGATCAGCCCCAGCATTTT. This sequence joins TRBV12-3 or TRBV12-4 and TRBJ1-5; D gene ambiguous. The V end was cut by 2 bases, the J end by 5 bases, with 7 bases between. The CDR3 sequence is 13 residues long.

Ten or more counts support this clonotype. The gene calls are TRBV6-2 or TRBV6-3 and TRBJ2-7; possible D gene TRBD1, 6 bases. The CDR3 extends over 14 amino acids. The V end was cut by 3 bases, the J end by 4 bases, with 13 bases between. Germline V CDR1 and CDR2: MNHEY, SVGEGT. The CDR3: CASSYSGQLYEQYF. The DNA of the CDR3 is TGTGCCAGCAGTTATTCTGGACAGCTTTACGAGCAGTACTTC.

This clonotype was observed a handful of times. This sequence joins TRBV30 and TRBJ1-1; D is perhaps TRBD1 (5 bases). This CDR3 is built from 14 residues. With 3 bases removed from V and 4 bases from J, the gap between germline ends came to 15 bases. Looked up from germline, CDR1 is GTSNPN and CDR2 is SVGIG (reference sequence). CDR3: CAWRSGGIGTEAFF. The CDR3 nucleotides are TGTGCCTGGAGGTCGGGGGGTATCGGCACTGAAGCTTTCTTT.

This clonotype has ten or more counts. This chain links TRBV5-1 with TRBJ1-2, with D possibly TRBD1 on 5 matching bases. Germline V gene sequence: CDR1 SGHRS, CDR2 YFSETQ. Trimming left V 5 bases short and J 2 bases short, with 13 bases between. The CDR3 spans 14 residues. The CDR3 nucleotides read TGCGCCAGCAGGAAGGACAACGCAAACTATGGCTACACCTTC. Its protein is CASRKDNANYGYTF.

This chain uses TRBV29-1 with TRBJ2-5, with D perhaps being TRBD1 or TRBD2 (7 bases each). The CDR3 covers 13 residues. The V gene lost 4 bases and the J gene lost 6 bases, with 15 bases spanning the gap. Germline V gene sequence: CDR1 SQVTM, CDR2 ANQGSEA. The CDR3 is CSVVTGEGQTQYF. The CDR3 nucleotides read TGCAGCGTTGTAACAGGGGAGGGACAGACCCAGTACTTC.

The sample holds many counts of this clonotype. V usage is TRBV18 and J usage is TRBJ1-4; D is ambiguous. The CDR3 loop spans 18 amino acids. Germline V gene data show CDR1 as KGHSH and CDR2 as LQKENI. Deletions cut 0 bases from V and 7 bases from J, with 21 bases between. In DNA form, the CDR3 reads TGTGCCAGCTCACCACCGAACGATAGGATAGCCTGGGGTGAAAAACTGTTTTTT. Protein product: CASSPPNDRIAWGEKLFF.

This clonotype was seen many times. V usage is TRBV7-2 and J usage is TRBJ2-6; the D gene is possibly TRBD1 (6 bases). Trimming shortened V by 4 bases and J by 1 base, and 8 bases separated the two germline ends. Per germline, CDR1 SGHTA and CDR2 FQGNSA. This CDR3 contains 15 residues. CDR3 nucleotides: TGTGCCAGCAGCTCCAGGGGTTCTGGGGCCAACGTCCTGACTTTC. This translates into CASSSRGSGANVLTF.

This clonotype was counted a few times. The gene calls are TRBV7-8 and TRBJ1-3; D gene unclear. The CDR3 is 13 residues long. Trimming removed 6 bases from V and 8 bases from J, with 14 bases in between. From germline, CDR1 is SGHVS and CDR2 FQNEAQ. The CDR3 is CASSSARKDTIYF. As DNA, the CDR3 is TGTGCCAGCAGTTCAGCGCGCAAGGACACCATATATTTT.

This clonotype was recorded at least ten times. The rearrangement uses TRBV24-1 and TRBJ2-3; the match to TRBD2 covers 8 bases. Per germline, CDR1 KGHDR and CDR2 SFDVKD. V was clipped by 5 bases and J by 1 base; unmatched bases: 7. CDR3 length: 16 residues. The CDR3: CATSVRSGSGTDTQYF. CDR3 nucleotide sequence: TGTGCCACCAGTGTCAGAAGCGGGAGTGGCACAGATACGCAGTATTTT.

In its sample, this clonotype was seen a few times. The chain carries TRBV5-1 and TRBJ2-7, with TRBD1 matching 7 bases. V dropped 3 bases and J dropped 2; count of bases not matched to a gene: 2. Germline values: CDR1 SGHRS, CDR2 YFSETQ. CDR3 length: 13 residues. This chain's CDR3 is CASSSTGPYEQYF. CDR3 sequence (DNA): TGCGCCAGCAGCTCGACAGGGCCCTACGAGCAGTACTTC.

This clonotype was seen a handful of times. The chain combines TRBV7-8 with TRBJ2-7, with 7 positions matching TRBD1. V dropped 5 bases and J dropped 0; count of bases not matched to a gene: 7. The CDR3 is 15 residues long. Germline CDR1 reads SGHVS; CDR2 reads FQNEAQ. CDR3 residues: CASSRSGTASYEQYF. The CDR3 DNA follows: TGTGCCAGCAGCCGCTCCGGGACAGCCTCCTACGAGCAGTACTTC.

This clonotype was seen many times. The chain is built from TRBV5-1 and TRBJ2-1; the match to TRBD2 covers 9 bases. The CDR3 has 15 amino acids. CDR1 SGHRS and CDR2 YFSETQ come from the germline V gene. V was clipped by 3 bases and J by 8 bases; unmatched bases: 9. In DNA, the CDR3 is TGCGCCAGCAGCTCCAAGACTAGCGGAGCGGATGAGCAGTTCTTC. Translated, it gives CASSSKTSGADEQFF.

This clonotype has at least ten counts. This chain links TRBV28 with TRBJ2-7, with a possible D match to TRBD2 (7 bases). The CDR3 extends over 14 amino acids. The V end was cut by 5 bases, the J end by 8 bases, with 19 bases between. Germline V gives CDR1 MDHEN, CDR2 SYDVKM. CDR3 nucleotides: TGTGCCAGCAGTAAACAGGGAGGGGAGACGAAGCAGTACTTC. This codes for CASSKQGGETKQYF. The complete variable domain, with remaining parts taken from reference TRBV28 and TRBJ2-7, reads DVKVTQSSRYLVKRTGEKVFLECVQDMDHENMFWYRQDPGLGLRLIYFSYDVKMKEKGDIPEGYSVSREKKERFSLILESASTNQTSMYLCASSKQGGETKQYFGPGTRLTVT.

The rearrangement links TRBV28 to TRBJ1-5; D is undetermined. The CDR3 consists of 15 residues. The V gene lost 2 bases and the J gene lost 2 bases, with 10 bases spanning the gap. From germline, CDR1 is MDHEN and CDR2 SYDVKM. The CDR3 DNA reads TGTGCCAGCAGTTTAGGCCCGGGAGGCAATCAGCCCCAGCATTTT. The encoded protein is CASSLGPGGNQPQHF.

This clonotype was seen ten or more times. V gene TRBV4-1 combines with J gene TRBJ1-5; D is possibly TRBD1 (6 bases). The germline V and J ends were trimmed by 5 bases and 5 bases, with 16 bases remaining between them. Germline loops: CDR1 MGHRA, CDR2 YSYEKL. CDR3 length: 15 residues. For the CDR3, the DNA is TGCGCCAGCAGCAGAACAGGGATTTCGGATCAGCCCCAGCATTTT. It encodes CASSRTGISDQPQHF.

This clonotype was counted at least ten times. The chain carries TRBV7-9 and TRBJ1-1, with TRBD1 matching over 9 bases. Germline CDR1 and CDR2: SEHNR and FQNEAQ (reference sequence). The CDR3 length is 13 residues. V was pared by 4 bases and J by 3 bases, with 0 bases of the junction left unmatched. This CDR3 is CASSWTGDTEAFF. Here the CDR3 DNA reads TGTGCCAGCAGCTGGACAGGGGACACTGAAGCTTTCTTT.

This CDR3 is CASSFGQFNQPQHF. CDR3 bases: TGTGCCAGCAGCTTTGGACAGTTCAATCAGCCCCAGCATTTT. The rearrangement uses TRBV11-2 and TRBJ1-5, with D perhaps matching TRBD1 (6 bases). Per the germline V gene, CDR1 is SGHAT and CDR2 is FQNNGV. V lost 3 bases to trimming and J lost 3 bases, with 9 bases between them. This CDR3 comprises 14 residues.

A few counts support this clonotype. This chain uses TRBV5-1 with TRBJ1-1; D unresolved. CDR1 is SGHRS and CDR2 is YFSETQ in the germline V gene. V shed 5 bases and J shed 5 bases, with 7 bases lying between them. The CDR3 totals 11 residues. CDR3 DNA: TGCGCCAGCAGGGAGCGTACTGAAGCTTTCTTT. The encoded protein is CASRERTEAFF.

This clonotype was seen ten or more times. The chain has TRBV3-1 and TRBJ2-7; D is tentatively TRBD1 or TRBD2 (6 bases each). The CDR3 extends over 14 amino acids. V lost 4 bases to trimming and J lost 2 bases, with 12 bases between them. From germline, CDR1 is LGHDT and CDR2 YNNKEL (reference sequence). CDR3 in DNA: TGTGCCAGCAGCCTCATGGAGGGGGCCTACGAGCAGTACTTC. Translated, it gives CASSLMEGAYEQYF.

Concerning this clonotype: A read error may account for a junction end that differs from germline. This chain connects TRBV12-3 or TRBV12-4 to TRBJ1-2; D gene unclear. The CDR3 extends over 12 amino acids. In DNA form, the CDR3 reads TGTGCCAGCAGTTTTTTCTACTATGGCTACAACTTC. It translates to CASSFFYYGYNF.

The rearrangement uses TRBV15 and TRBJ1-2; D not certain. Germline CDR1 and CDR2: LNHNV and YYDKDF (reference sequence). The CDR3 has 13 amino acids. V was shortened by 0 bases and J by 3 bases, with 5 bases between the two germline ends. The CDR3 bases are TGTGCCACCAGCAGAGAAAGGGACTATGGCTACACCTTC. The encoded protein is CATSRERDYGYTF.

This clonotype was detected many times. J is TRBJ1-1 and V is TRBV20-1, with unresolved D. The CDR3 length is 14 residues. The ends were cut back, 2 bases at V and 0 bases at J, with 10 bases in the middle. The germline gives CDR1 DFQATT, CDR2 SNEGSKA (reference sequence). The CDR3 DNA reads as TGCAGTGCTAGATCATTCAAACTGAACACTGAAGCTTTCTTT. Its protein is CSARSFKLNTEAFF.